This T cell receptor beta chain was documented in a study of cytomegalovirus exposure and HLA in healthy donors. Whole-study findings and limits: Analyses of presence/absence relied on an assumption of roughly uniform sequencing depth across donors. Analyzed later, association rates of TCRs varied across HLA loci, with DRB1 most and HLA-C fewest. The authors listed 150 to 200 TCR beta chains as cytomegalovirus-associated.

J gave up 2 bases and V 4 bases, and 4 bases lay outside the gene matches. This CDR3 is built from 15 residues. The germline V gene has CDR1 SGHTS and CDR2 YDEGEE. Details on this clone: Its antigen is unknown.

Researchers ran the PCR with 60 Vbeta and 13 Jbeta primers. The data were produced by immunoSEQ multiplex PCR, yet TCRdb's version contains in-frame clones alone and is incomplete. The data show 150,000 to 200,000 clones, less than 85% seen once. Input material: PBMCs. V and J are TRBV5-8 and TRBJ2-1; TRBD2 aligns across 9 bases. This receptor was obtained from a man younger than 35 in good health and CMV-seronegative. CDR3 nucleotide sequence: TGTGCCAGCAGCAGCGGGGGGAGGACCTACAATGAGCAGTTCTTC. Translated: CASSSGGRTYNEQFF.